The clone carrying this T cell receptor (beta chain) occurred many times. Antigen: not known. These data originate in a study of T cell repertoires in cytomegalovirus infection. About the research overall: CMV epitopes used comprised recently identified HLA-C-restricted ones and well-studied HLA-B-restricted ones. Based on public TCR beta signatures, there were indications of CMV infection and of a matching HLA type.

Study-level points and caveats: HLA-C-restricted CMV-specific TCR beta clonotypes were dominant in the ex vivo response.

TCRdb re-derived calls from the reads in MiXCR, one entry per CDR3 protein. This repertoire shows under 300,000 distinct CDR3 sequences, 20% to 25% found once; its top ten account for about 20%. The germline CDR1 and CDR2 sequences are MNHNS and SASEGT. CDR3 length: 14 amino acids. Trimming took 7 bases from V and 5 from J; bases not matched to a gene: 10. This sequence originates from a human donor in good health (CMV status not recorded). Some clones in this sample may be carry-over from other donors' samples. Sequenced here: cultured PBMCs, sampled from culture after CMV antigen stimulation. This chain connects TRBV6-1 to TRBJ1-1; 7 bases are a match to TRBD1. The CDR3 region has the DNA TGTGCCAGCAAGAGAACAGGGGATTGGACTGAAGCTTTCTTT. Translation gives CASKRTGDWTEAFF.